A selection of T cell receptor beta chains follows, all from one sample in a study of T cells in Graves' hyperthyroidism and ophthalmopathy. TCRdb fed the multiplex PCR reads into MiXCR, producing one record per CDR3 protein. The repertoire includes around 530,000 distinct CDR3 sequences, roughly 18% of them detected once, and about 16% sits in the top ten. Sequencing used blood. The source of these receptors is a woman aged 18-30 years with Graves' ophthalmopathy. The CDR3 runs from the conserved cysteine through the conserved F or W. The D gene is left open where the match is weak. Size is omitted from some rows. Given values are once, few, many or a class for expanded clones.

NA	TRBJ1-1	NA	TRBV20-1	CSARDRHANTEAFF	TGCAGTGCTAGAGATCGACATGCGAACACTGAAGCTTTCTTT
NA	TRBJ1-1	NA	TRBV29-1	CSVEGGSYTEAFF	TGCAGCGTCGAGGGGGGGAGCTACACTGAAGCTTTCTTT
NA	TRBJ2-5	TRBD2	TRBV7-3	CASSQGGTETQYF	TGTGCCAGCAGCCAGGGAGGGACCGAGACCCAGTACTTC
many	TRBJ2-7	NA	TRBV27	CASSLAFDYEQYF	TGTGCCAGCAGTTTAGCCTTCGACTACGAGCAGTACTTC
many	TRBJ2-7	NA	TRBV11-1	CASSTGSNYEQYF	TGTGCCAGCAGTACAGGGTCAAACTACGAGCAGTACTTC
NA	TRBJ2-7	NA	TRBV12-3/TRBV12-4	CASGVEGYDEQYF	TGTGCCAGCGGAGTAGAGGGGTATGACGAGCAGTACTTC
NA	TRBJ2-1	TRBD2	TRBV20-1	CSARSRGTSGRGEQFF	TGCAGTGCTAGAAGCCGGGGGACTAGCGGGAGGGGTGAGCAGTTCTTC
few	TRBJ2-7	NA	TRBV10-3	CAINSGRSYEQYF	TGTGCCATTAATAGCGGCCGCTCCTACGAGCAGTACTTC
NA	TRBJ2-2	NA	TRBV5-6	CASSPEGTGELFF	TGTGCCAGCAGCCCGGAGGGCACCGGGGAGCTGTTTTTT
many	TRBJ2-3	TRBD2	TRBV28	CASSWPSSGVPTDTQYF	TGTGCCAGCAGTTGGCCTTCAAGCGGGGTACCTACAGATACGCAGTATTTT
few	TRBJ1-5	TRBD1	TRBV6-1	CASRTDRGSNQPQHF	TGTGCCAGCAGGACGGACAGGGGAAGCAATCAGCCCCAGCATTTT
many	TRBJ2-1	NA	TRBV7-8	CASSLVATAYNEQFF	TGTGCCAGCAGCTTAGTGGCGACAGCGTACAATGAGCAGTTCTTC